The rows below give T cell receptor beta chains drawn from one sample of a study of human T cells and chemical hapten exposure. TCRdb processed the RACE reads anew with MiXCR; each CDR3 protein has one entry. The sample carries tens of thousands of distinct CDR3 sequences, over 9% recorded once. The material was whole blood, obtained in connection with sensitization to the hapten diphenylcyclopropenone (DPC). The receptors were sampled from a man aged 35-49 years with alopecia areata. Some clones in this sample may be carry-over from other donors' samples. CDR3s include the opening cysteine and the closing phenylalanine or tryptophan. Each record gives: V gene, J gene, clone size, CDR3 protein. Size is stated for part of the rows, as once, few or many counts, or as a class when the clone is expanded.

TRBV19,TRBJ2-7,many,CASSPPPSSSSYEQYF
TRBV12-3/TRBV12-4,TRBJ2-1,many,CASSLEGGPQFF
TRBV7-3,TRBJ2-6,many,CASSPTGGSGANVLTF
TRBV19,TRBJ2-1,few,CASSIIGLAGGSNEQFF
TRBV20-1,TRBJ2-7,few,CSAREHRGAYEQYF
TRBV12-3/TRBV12-4,TRBJ2-7,few,CASSSSGTGDYEQYF
TRBV18,TRBJ1-5,few,CASSQAFSNQPQHF
TRBV14,TRBJ2-5,NA,CASSQDTGTTIQETQYF
TRBV5-1,TRBJ2-2,NA,CASRRETNTGELFF
TRBV7-3,TRBJ2-1,many,CASSLKARSYNEQFF
TRBV5-1,TRBJ2-5,NA,CASSLRGAETQYF
TRBV14,TRBJ2-3,many,CASSQDFRGRNTDTQYF
TRBV24-1,TRBJ2-7,many,CATETSASGSYEQYF
TRBV5-1,TRBJ2-7,NA,CASSLVESYEQYF
TRBV4-3,TRBJ2-7,few,CASSQGDRVGGEQYF
TRBV12-3/TRBV12-4,TRBJ2-1,many,CATTRGNEQFF
TRBV7-2,TRBJ1-2,NA,CASSPTGEVLIYGYTF
TRBV11-2,TRBJ1-1,NA,CASSFWENTEAFF
TRBV10-1,TRBJ2-1,many,CASGGQYNEQFF
TRBV2,TRBJ1-6,NA,CASSANDPSPLHF
TRBV6-2/TRBV6-3,TRBJ2-5,many,CASTTWDSQETQYF
TRBV6-1,TRBJ1-2,NA,CASSEESGDGYTF
TRBV5-4,TRBJ2-2,NA,CASSLTGNLVTGELFF
TRBV28,TRBJ2-5,NA,CASSGLTEETQYF